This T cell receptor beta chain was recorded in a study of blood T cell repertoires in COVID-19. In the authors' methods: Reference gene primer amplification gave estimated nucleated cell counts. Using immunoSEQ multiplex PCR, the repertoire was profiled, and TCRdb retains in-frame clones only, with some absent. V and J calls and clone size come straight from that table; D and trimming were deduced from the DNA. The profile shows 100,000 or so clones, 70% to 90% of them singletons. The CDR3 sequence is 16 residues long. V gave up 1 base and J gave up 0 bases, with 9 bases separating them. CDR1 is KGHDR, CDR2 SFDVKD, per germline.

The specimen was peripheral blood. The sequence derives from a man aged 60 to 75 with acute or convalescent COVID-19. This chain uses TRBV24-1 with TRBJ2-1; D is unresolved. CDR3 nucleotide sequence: TGTGCCACCAGTGATTTAAGCGCCGTCTCCTACAATGAGCAGTTCTTC. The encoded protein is CATSDLSAVSYNEQFF.